This T cell receptor (beta chain) was recovered during a study of cytomegalovirus exposure and HLA in healthy donors. Background on the study: Drawn from HLA-typed donors, tens of millions of unique TCRs were held in an early data release. Study results and caveats: HLA-A and HLA-B allele assignments for most subjects were reportedly predicted accurately using TCR beta sequences. In presence/absence analyses, roughly uniform sequencing depth across donors was assumed.

This clone was counted a few times. Its specificity is unknown. Amplification used 60 Vbeta primers and 13 Jbeta primers. Profiled with immunoSEQ multiplex PCR; TCRdb holds only in-frame clones, not every one. The sample shows some 170,000 clones, roughly 85% of them seen only once. This CDR3 contains 20 residues. Losses at the gene ends were 4 bases for V and 5 bases for J; bases not matched to a gene: 16. CDR1 is WSHSY and CDR2 is SAAADI in the germline V gene. The receptor comes from a man aged 35 to 55 in good health and CMV-seropositive. The sample was PBMCs. This chain links TRBV10-2 with TRBJ2-1; 14 nucleotides match TRBD2. The CDR3 nucleotides read TGCGCCAGCAGTGCTCAACCGGGACTAGCGGGAGAATGGGGGAACAATGAGCAGTTCTTC. It yields the protein CASSAQPGLAGEWGNNEQFF.